This T cell receptor beta chain was retrieved from a study of T cells in Graves' hyperthyroidism and ophthalmopathy. V shed 3 bases and J shed 3 bases, with 18 bases lying between them. The CDR3 covers 17 residues. CDR1 is KGHSH and CDR2 is LQKENI in the germline V gene. Using RNA transcripts as the source, TCR beta CDR3 regions were amplified. When the TCR CDR3 underwent first-round RT-PCR, the HTBI primer set was used. TCRdb recomputed calls from the multiplex PCR reads with MiXCR, one row per CDR3 protein. The table includes hundreds of thousands of distinct CDR3 sequences, 15% to 20% detected once.

Sequencing input: blood. The rearrangement uses TRBV18 and TRBJ1-5; unclear D gene. The TCR was taken from a woman between 25 and 40 years old with Graves' hyperthyroidism. CDR3 nucleotides: TGTGCCAGCTCACCTCCCCTAGTGCCGGAGATCAATCAGCCCCAGCATTTT. It encodes CASSPPLVPEINQPQHF.